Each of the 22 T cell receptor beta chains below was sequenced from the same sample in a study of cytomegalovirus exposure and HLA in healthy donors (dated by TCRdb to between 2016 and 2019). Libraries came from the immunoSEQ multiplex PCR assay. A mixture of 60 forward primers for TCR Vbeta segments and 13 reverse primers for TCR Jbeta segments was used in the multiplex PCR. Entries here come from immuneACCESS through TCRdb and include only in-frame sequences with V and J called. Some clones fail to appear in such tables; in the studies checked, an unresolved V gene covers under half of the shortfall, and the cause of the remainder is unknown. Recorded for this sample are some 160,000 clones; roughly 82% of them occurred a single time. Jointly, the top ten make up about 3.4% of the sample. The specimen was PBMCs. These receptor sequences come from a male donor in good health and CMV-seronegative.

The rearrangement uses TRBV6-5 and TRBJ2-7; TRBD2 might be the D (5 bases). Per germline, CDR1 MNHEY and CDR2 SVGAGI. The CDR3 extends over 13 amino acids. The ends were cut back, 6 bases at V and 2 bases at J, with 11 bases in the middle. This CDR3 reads CASRPGSAYEQYF. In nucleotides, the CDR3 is TGTGCCAGCAGGCCGGGGTCGGCCTACGAGCAGTACTTC.

Written as DNA, the CDR3 is TGCAGCGTTGGGGACAGGGTCTACGAGCAGTACTTC. It yields the protein CSVGDRVYEQYF. This chain connects TRBV29-1 to TRBJ2-5, with 9 bases lining up with TRBD1. The J call may be incorrect, as the DNA end agrees better with TRBJ2-7. The CDR3 has 12 amino acids. Per the germline V gene, CDR1 is SQVTM and CDR2 is ANQGSEA.

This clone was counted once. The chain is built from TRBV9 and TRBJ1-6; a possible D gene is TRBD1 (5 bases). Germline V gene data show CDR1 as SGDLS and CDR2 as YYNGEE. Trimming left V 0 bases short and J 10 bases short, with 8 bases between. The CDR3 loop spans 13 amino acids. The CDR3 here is CASSVAGWSPLHF. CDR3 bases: TGTGCCAGCAGCGTAGCAGGGTGGTCACCCCTCCACTTT.

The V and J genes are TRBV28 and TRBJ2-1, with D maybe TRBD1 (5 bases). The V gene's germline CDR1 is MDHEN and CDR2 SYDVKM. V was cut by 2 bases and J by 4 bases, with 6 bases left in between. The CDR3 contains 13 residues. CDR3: CASSLDSYNEQFF. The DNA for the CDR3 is TGTGCCAGCAGTTTAGACAGTTACAATGAGCAGTTCTTC. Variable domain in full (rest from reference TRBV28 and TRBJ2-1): DVKVTQSSRYLVKRTGEKVFLECVQDMDHENMFWYRQDPGLGLRLIYFSYDVKMKEKGDIPEGYSVSREKKERFSLILESASTNQTSMYLCASSLDSYNEQFFGPGTRLTVL.

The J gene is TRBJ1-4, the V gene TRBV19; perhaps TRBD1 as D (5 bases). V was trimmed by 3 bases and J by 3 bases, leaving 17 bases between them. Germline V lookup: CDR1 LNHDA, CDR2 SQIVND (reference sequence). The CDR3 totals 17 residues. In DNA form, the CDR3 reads TGTGCCAGTAGTATTGGCCCTTCGGGGACTTCTAATGAAAAACTGTTTTTT. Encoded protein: CASSIGPSGTSNEKLFF.

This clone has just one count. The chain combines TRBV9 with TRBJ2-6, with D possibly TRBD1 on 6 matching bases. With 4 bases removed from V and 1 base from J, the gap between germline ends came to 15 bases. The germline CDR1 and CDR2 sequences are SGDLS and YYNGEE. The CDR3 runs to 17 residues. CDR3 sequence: CASSPQGLVSGANVLTF. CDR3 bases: TGTGCCAGCAGCCCCCAGGGGCTTGTGTCTGGGGCCAACGTCCTGACTTTC.

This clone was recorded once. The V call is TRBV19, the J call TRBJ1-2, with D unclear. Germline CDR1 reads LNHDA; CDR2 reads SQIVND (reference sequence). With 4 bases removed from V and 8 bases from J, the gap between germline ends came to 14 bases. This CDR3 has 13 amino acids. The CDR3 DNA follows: TGTGCCAGTAGTACCGGACTCCACTTAGGCTACACCTTC. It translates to CASSTGLHLGYTF.

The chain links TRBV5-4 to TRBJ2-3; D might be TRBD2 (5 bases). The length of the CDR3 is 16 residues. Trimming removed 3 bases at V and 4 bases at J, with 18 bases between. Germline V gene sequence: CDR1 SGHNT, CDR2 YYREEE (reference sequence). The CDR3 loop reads CASSSPGGGWADTQYF. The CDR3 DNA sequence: TGTGCCAGCAGCTCGCCGGGCGGCGGGTGGGCAGATACGCAGTATTTT.

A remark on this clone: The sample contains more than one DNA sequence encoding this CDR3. The CDR3 reads CASSFDTDGYTF. The DNA of the CDR3 is TGCGCCAGCAGTTTTGACACGGATGGCTACACCTTC. The chain carries TRBV5-1 and TRBJ1-2; D remains unclear. Germline CDR1 SGHRS, CDR2 YFSETQ. CDR3 size: 12 residues. V was shortened by 5 bases and J by 6 bases, with 11 bases between the two germline ends.

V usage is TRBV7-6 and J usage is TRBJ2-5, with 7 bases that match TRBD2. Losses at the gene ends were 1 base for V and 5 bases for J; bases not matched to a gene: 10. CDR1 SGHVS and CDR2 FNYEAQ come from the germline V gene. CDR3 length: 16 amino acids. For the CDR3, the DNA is TGTGCCAGCAGCTTAGTGTTTGGGCGGGGGAGGGAGACCCAGTACTTC. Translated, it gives CASSLVFGRGRETQYF.

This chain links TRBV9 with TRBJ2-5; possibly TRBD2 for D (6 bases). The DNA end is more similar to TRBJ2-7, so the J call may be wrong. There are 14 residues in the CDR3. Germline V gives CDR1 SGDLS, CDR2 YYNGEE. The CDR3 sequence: CASSVAGEIYEQYF. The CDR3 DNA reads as TGTGCCAGCAGCGTAGCGGGGGAAATCTACGAGCAGTACTTC.

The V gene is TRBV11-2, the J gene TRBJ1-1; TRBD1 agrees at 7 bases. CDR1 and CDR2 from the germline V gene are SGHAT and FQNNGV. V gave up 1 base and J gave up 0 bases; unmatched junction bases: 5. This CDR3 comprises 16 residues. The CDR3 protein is CASSLGSGGVNTEAFF. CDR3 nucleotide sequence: TGTGCCAGCAGCTTAGGGTCAGGGGGAGTGAACACTGAAGCTTTCTTT.

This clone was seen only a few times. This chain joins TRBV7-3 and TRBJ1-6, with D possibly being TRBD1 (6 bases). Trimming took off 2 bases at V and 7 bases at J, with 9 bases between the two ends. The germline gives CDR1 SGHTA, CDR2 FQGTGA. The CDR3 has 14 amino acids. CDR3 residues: CASSLAQGNSPLHF. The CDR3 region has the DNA TGTGCCAGCAGCTTAGCACAGGGAAATTCACCCCTCCACTTT.

The CDR3 spells CASSGGVDLQETQYF. CDR3 bases: TGTGCCAGCAGCGGAGGGGTGGACTTACAAGAGACCCAGTACTTC. The chain has TRBV11-1 and TRBJ2-5; tentative D call: TRBD2 (6 bases). Germline V CDR1 and CDR2: SGHAT, FQDESV (reference sequence). V dropped 5 bases and J dropped 2 bases, with 15 bases sitting between them. This CDR3 is built from 15 residues.

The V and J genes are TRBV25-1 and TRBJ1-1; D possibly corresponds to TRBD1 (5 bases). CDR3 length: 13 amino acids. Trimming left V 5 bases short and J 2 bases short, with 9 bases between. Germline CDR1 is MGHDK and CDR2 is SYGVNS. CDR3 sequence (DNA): TGTGCCAGCAGTCTACAGGCAAACACTGAAGCTTTCTTT. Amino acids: CASSLQANTEAFF.

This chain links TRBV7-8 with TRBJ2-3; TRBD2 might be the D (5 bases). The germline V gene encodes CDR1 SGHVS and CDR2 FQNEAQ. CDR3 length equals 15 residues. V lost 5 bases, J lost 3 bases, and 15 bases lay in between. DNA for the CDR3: TGTGCCAGCAGCCTGCCCCGGGGAAGGACAGATACGCAGTATTTT. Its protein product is CASSLPRGRTDTQYF.

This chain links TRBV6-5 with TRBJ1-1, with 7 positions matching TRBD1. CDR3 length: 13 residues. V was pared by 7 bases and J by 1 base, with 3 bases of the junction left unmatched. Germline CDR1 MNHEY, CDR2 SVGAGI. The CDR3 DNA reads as TGTGCCAGCACCGGGACAGAGAACACTGAAGCTTTCTTT. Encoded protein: CASTGTENTEAFF.

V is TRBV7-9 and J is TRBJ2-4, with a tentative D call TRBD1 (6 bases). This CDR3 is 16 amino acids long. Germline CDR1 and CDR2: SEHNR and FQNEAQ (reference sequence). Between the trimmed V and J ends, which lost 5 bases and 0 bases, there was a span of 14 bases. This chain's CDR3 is CASSPETGLAKNIQYF. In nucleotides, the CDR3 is TGTGCCAGCAGCCCAGAGACAGGCCTAGCCAAAAACATTCAGTACTTC.

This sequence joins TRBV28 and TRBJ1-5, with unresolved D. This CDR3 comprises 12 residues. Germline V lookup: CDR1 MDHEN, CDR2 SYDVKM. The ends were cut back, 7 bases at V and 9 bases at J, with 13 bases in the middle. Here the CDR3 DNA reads TGTGCCAGCATCACCGGCCTAGGGCCCCAGCATTTT. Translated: CASITGLGPQHF.

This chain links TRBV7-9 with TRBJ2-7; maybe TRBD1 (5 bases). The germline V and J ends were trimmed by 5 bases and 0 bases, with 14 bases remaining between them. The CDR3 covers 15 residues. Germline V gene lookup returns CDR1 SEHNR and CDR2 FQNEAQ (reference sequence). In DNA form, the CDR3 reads TGTGCCAGCAGCCACGACAGTACCCCCTCCTACGAGCAGTACTTC. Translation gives CASSHDSTPSYEQYF.

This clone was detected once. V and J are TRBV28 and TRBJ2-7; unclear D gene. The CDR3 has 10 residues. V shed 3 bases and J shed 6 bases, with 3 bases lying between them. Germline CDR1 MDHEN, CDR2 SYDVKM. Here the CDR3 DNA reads TGTGCCAGCAGTTTCGGCGAGCAGTACTTC. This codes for CASSFGEQYF.

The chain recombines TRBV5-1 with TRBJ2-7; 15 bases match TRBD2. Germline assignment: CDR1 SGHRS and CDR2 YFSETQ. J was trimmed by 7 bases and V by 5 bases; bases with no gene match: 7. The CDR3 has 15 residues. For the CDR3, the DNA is TGCGCCAGCAGTTCCGGACTAGCGGGAGGGGGGGAGCAGTACTTC. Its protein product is CASSSGLAGGGEQYF.